These T cell receptor beta chains were read from a single sample in a study of vaccination and CD4 T cells after COVID-19. MiXCR, run by TCRdb on the PCR reads, gives a single entry per CDR3 protein. This sample has tens of thousands of distinct CDR3 sequences; under 70% occur once, and the top ten carry 2.5% to 3.5%. No cognate antigen is known for these TCRs. Sequencing input: CD4+ T cells from blood, cultured in vitro. The receptors stem from a human donor who had recovered from COVID-19. Both conserved end residues are part of each CDR3. D genes are given only for firm matches. A row's size may be missing; if present it is once, few, many or a size class.

cdr3_nt cdr3_aa d_call j_call v_call clone_size
TGTGCCAGCAGCCCCCGGGCGCCTAGCGACGAGCAGTACTTC CASSPRAPSDEQYF - TRBJ2-7 TRBV11-3 -
TGTGCCAGCAGTTCCCCGGTAATCTCTGGAAACACCATATATTTT CASSSPVISGNTIYF - TRBJ1-3 TRBV6-2/TRBV6-3 -
TGTGCCAGCAGACTGACTGGAGACACCGGGGAGCTGTTTTTT CASRLTGDTGELFF - TRBJ2-2 TRBV7-2 -
TGCAGTGCTAGTCGGGAAACCTACGAGCAGTACTTC CSASRETYEQYF - TRBJ2-7 TRBV20-1 -
TGTGCCAGCACCCAGGGTACTAATCCGGGAACCTTC CASTQGTNPGTF - TRBJ1-2 TRBV6-2/TRBV6-3 -
TGTGCCAGCAGTGGGCAGGTGAACACTGAAGCTTTCTTT CASSGQVNTEAFF - TRBJ1-1 TRBV2 few
TGTGCCAGCAGTTACTCCGCTTGGGGCACTGGTGGCTACACCTTC CASSYSAWGTGGYTF - TRBJ1-2 TRBV6-5 -
TGCAGTGCTAGAGTCCCCAGCGGGTACTACAATGAGCAGTTCTTC CSARVPSGYYNEQFF - TRBJ2-1 TRBV20-1 -
TGTGCCAGCAGTTCGACGGGGGAGACCCAGTACTTC CASSSTGETQYF - TRBJ2-5 TRBV7-2 -
TGCAGTGCTCAGACGAGGGAAGGAAATGGCTACACCTTC CSAQTREGNGYTF - TRBJ1-2 TRBV20-1 few
TGTGCCAGCAGCTTACGGGGTAACACCGGGGAGCTGTTTTTT CASSLRGNTGELFF - TRBJ2-2 TRBV7-9 few
TGTGCCAGCACAAACAGGACACGCAGCGGCTACACCTTC CASTNRTRSGYTF - TRBJ1-2 TRBV6-1 -
TGCGCCAGCAGTGAGTCGCCCACCGAGGAGGCAGATACGCAGTATTTT CASSESPTEEADTQYF - TRBJ2-3 TRBV10-1 -
TGTGCCAGCAGCTTAAGAGCCGGGACAGGGGGCAGCGAGCAGTACTTC CASSLRAGTGGSEQYF TRBD1 TRBJ2-7 TRBV7-2 -
TGTGCCAGCAGTTTGAGCAGACTAGCGGGGGGGTCTGATACGCAGTATTTT CASSLSRLAGGSDTQYF TRBD2 TRBJ2-3 TRBV2 -